What follows are 13 T cell receptor beta chains derived from one specimen sequenced in a study of long-term antiretroviral therapy in people with HIV. With survey level as its setting, the immunoSEQ assay was v3.0. Generated by immunoSEQ multiplex PCR, the TCRdb table keeps only in-frame clones and is missing some. The repertoire holds 27,000 or so clones, with over 65% as singletons. The specimen comprised unsorted PBMCs, sampled 4.7 to 5 years after starting antiretroviral therapy. The receptor set was obtained from a middle-aged man with HIV.

This clone is a singleton in its sample. The rearrangement joins TRBV10-3 to TRBJ2-7; 10 bases line up with TRBD2. From germline, CDR1 is ENHRY and CDR2 SYGVKD. The length of the CDR3 is 15 residues. The V and J ends lost 2 bases and 6 bases, in that order; junction bases with no gene match: 7. The CDR3 here is CAISEGAGGLSEQYF. DNA for the CDR3: TGTGCCATCAGTGAGGGAGCGGGAGGGTTGAGCGAGCAGTACTTC.

The V call is TRBV6-1, the J call TRBJ2-5; TRBD2 agrees at 10 bases. V trimming: 5 bases; J trimming: 1 base; junction bases outside the gene matches: 1. Germline CDR1 is MNHNS and CDR2 is SASEGT. This CDR3 contains 14 residues. The CDR3 region is CASSWTSGQETQYF. The CDR3, as DNA: TGTGCCAGCAGTTGGACTAGCGGCCAAGAGACCCAGTACTTC.

The chain has TRBV7-3 and TRBJ1-1, with TRBD1 matching 8 bases. This CDR3 is 14 amino acids long. The V gene's germline CDR1 is SGHTA and CDR2 FQGTGA. V lost 5 bases, J lost 7 bases, and 9 bases stayed unmatched. CDR3 protein: CASSLGQGVSEAFF. CDR3 nucleotide sequence: TGTGCCAGCAGCCTTGGACAGGGTGTTAGTGAAGCTTTCTTT.

The V gene is TRBV2, the J gene TRBJ2-2; D is possibly TRBD1 (5 bases). The CDR3 length is 18 residues. Germline CDR1 reads SNHLY; CDR2 reads FYNNEI. V was trimmed by 4 bases and J by 0 bases, leaving 18 bases between them. This chain's CDR3 is CASSAGWGLGSNTGELFF. CDR3 coding DNA: TGTGCCAGCAGTGCCGGGTGGGGCCTAGGTTCGAACACCGGGGAGCTGTTTTTT.

The gene calls are TRBV2 and TRBJ1-5; maybe TRBD1 (6 bases). Trimming shortened V by 8 bases and J by 4 bases, and 21 bases separated the two germline ends. The CDR3 is made up of 16 amino acids. Per germline, CDR1 SNHLY and CDR2 FYNNEI. CDR3 bases: TGTGCCAGCCGACCGTTAGGACAGAACCTTAATCAGCCCCAGCATTTT. Translated, it gives CASRPLGQNLNQPQHF.

J is TRBJ2-1 and V is TRBV5-8; maybe TRBD1 (6 bases). From germline, CDR1 is SGHTS and CDR2 YDEGEE. Trimming shortened V by 0 bases and J by 1 base, and 14 bases separated the two germline ends. The CDR3 has 17 residues. CDR3 sequence (DNA): TGTGCCAGCAGCTTGGCCAGGGGTGGTATTTCCTACAATGAGCAGTTCTTC. Amino acid sequence: CASSLARGGISYNEQFF.

The chain recombines TRBV14 with TRBJ1-1, with 8 bases identical to TRBD1. The CDR3 has 12 amino acids. Germline V gene lookup returns CDR1 SGHDN and CDR2 FVKESK. The V and J ends lost 4 bases and 11 bases, in that order; junction bases with no gene match: 6. For the CDR3, the DNA is TGTGCCAGCAGCCCAGGGGGCGCGGTTGCTTTCTTT. Its translation: CASSPGGAVAFF.

CDR3 loop: CASSQQRGLQETQYF. In DNA, the CDR3 is TGTGCCAGCAGCCAACAGCGGGGACTCCAAGAGACCCAGTACTTC. V and J are TRBV4-2 and TRBJ2-5, with 7 nucleotides matching TRBD2. From germline, CDR1 is LGHNA and CDR2 YNFKEQ. CDR3 length equals 15 residues. Trimming at V came to 2 bases and at J to 1 base, leaving 4 bases not matched to a gene.

The chain links TRBV7-2 to TRBJ1-6; no clear D gene. Germline V gene sequence: CDR1 SGHTA, CDR2 FQGNSA. V was clipped by 7 bases and J by 8 bases, with 12 bases between them. This CDR3 is 13 amino acids long. CDR3 sequence reads: CASTGLRDSPLHF. CDR3 in DNA: TGTGCCAGCACAGGACTTCGGGATTCACCCCTCCACTTT.

This clone is a singleton in its sample. The chain has TRBV29-1 and TRBJ1-1, with a possible D match to TRBD1 (5 bases). The V gene's germline CDR1 is SQVTM and CDR2 ANQGSEA. The CDR3 is 13 residues long. V lost 4 bases, J lost 0 bases, and 9 bases lay in between. Here the CDR3 DNA reads TGCAGCGTTGGGGAGACAGTGAACACTGAAGCTTTCTTT. It specifies CSVGETVNTEAFF.

This chain connects TRBV27 to TRBJ2-1, with D perhaps assigned TRBD1 or TRBD2 (6 bases each). Germline loops: CDR1 MNHEY, CDR2 SMNVEV (reference sequence). Deletions cut 6 bases from V and 3 bases from J, with 18 bases between. The CDR3 is 16 residues long. The CDR3 protein is CASRPGAQIFYNEQFF. CDR3 DNA sequence: TGTGCCAGCAGGCCGGGGGCCCAGATATTCTACAATGAGCAGTTCTTC.

The chain recombines TRBV9 with TRBJ2-1, with a weak D call TRBD2 (6 bases). CDR3 length equals 16 residues. V was pared by 6 bases and J by 3 bases, with 19 bases between. Germline lookup yields CDR1 SGDLS and CDR2 YYNGEE. In DNA, the CDR3 is TGTGCCAGCACCTTCGGGAGTAGTGGGGTCTACAATGAGCAGTTCTTC. Translation gives CASTFGSSGVYNEQFF.

This chain links TRBV10-2 with TRBJ2-3; 11 bases fit TRBD2. Germline CDR1 is WSHSY and CDR2 is SAAADI. The CDR3 has 15 amino acids. With 5 bases clipped from V and 0 bases from J, the junction kept 1 base outside the gene matches. CDR3: CASSRLAGSTDTQYF. The CDR3 DNA sequence: TGCGCCAGCAGTAGACTAGCGGGGAGCACAGATACGCAGTATTTT.